The next 24 T cell receptor beta chains were all read from a single sample in a study of CD8 T cells in Susac syndrome. About 0.5 to 1 ug RNA was reverse transcribed with random hexamers. Using its own MiXCR run on the immunoSEQ multiplex PCR reads, TCRdb lists one record per CDR3 protein. The top ten clones hold about 0.13% of a sample with 200,000 to 250,000 distinct CDR3 sequences, around 90% of them seen once. The sequenced material came from CD8+ T cells from PBMCs. These receptors were obtained from a human donor with multiple sclerosis.

The rearrangement uses TRBV10-3 and TRBJ2-7; 7 nucleotides line up with TRBD2. Trimming took 3 bases from V and 0 from J; bases not matched to a gene: 2. The CDR3 is 14 residues long. The germline CDR1 and CDR2 sequences are ENHRY and SYGVKD. The CDR3 bases are TGTGCCATCAGTGATTTAGCGGGCTCCTACGAGCAGTACTTC. Protein sequence: CAISDLAGSYEQYF.

The genes are TRBV3-1 and TRBJ2-5; D remains unclear. V was cut by 7 bases and J by 3 bases, with 15 bases left in between. Germline CDR1 is LGHDT and CDR2 is YNNKEL (reference sequence). This CDR3 is built from 14 residues. The CDR3 DNA reads as TGTGCCAGCAAATTTAACGGATGGGAAGAGACCCAGTACTTC. Amino acids: CASKFNGWEETQYF.

This clonotype came up once. J is TRBJ1-2 and V is TRBV4-1; maybe TRBD1 (5 bases). The CDR3 runs 16 residues. Trimming left V 1 base short and J 1 base short, with 13 bases between. From germline, CDR1 is MGHRA and CDR2 YSYEKL. The DNA of the CDR3 is TGCGCCAGCAGCCAAGTAGGTCTGACAGTTAACTATGGCTACACCTTC. Protein product: CASSQVGLTVNYGYTF.

The rearrangement links TRBV27 to TRBJ2-3; 12 positions match TRBD2. Germline V CDR1 and CDR2: MNHEY, SMNVEV (reference sequence). The CDR3 runs 18 residues. Trimming at V came to 0 bases and at J to 4 bases, leaving 8 bases not matched to a gene. The CDR3 DNA reads as TGTGCCAGCAGTTTATCCGCTCTAGCGGGGGGGCTAGCAGATACGCAGTATTTT. Its protein is CASSLSALAGGLADTQYF.

V and J are TRBV6-6 and TRBJ1-6; D gene unclear. The germline V and J ends were trimmed by 4 bases and 7 bases, with 14 bases remaining between them. Germline V gives CDR1 MNHNY, CDR2 SVGAGI (reference sequence). The CDR3 extends over 15 amino acids. CDR3 region: CASSSTAVLNSPLHF. Here the CDR3 DNA reads TGTGCCAGCAGTTCCACCGCAGTCCTAAATTCACCCCTCCACTTT.

The V gene is TRBV12-3 or TRBV12-4, the J gene TRBJ1-1; D is unclear. With 3 bases removed from V and 1 base from J, the gap between germline ends came to 12 bases. The CDR3 is 15 amino acids. The CDR3 DNA follows: TGTGCCAGCAGTTTCGATGGCACCGGGAACACTGAAGCTTTCTTT. Protein: CASSFDGTGNTEAFF.

The rearrangement joins TRBV24-1 to TRBJ2-5; 9 nucleotides align to TRBD2. Germline assignment: CDR1 KGHDR and CDR2 SFDVKD. The CDR3 is made up of 16 amino acids. V shed 3 bases and J 5 bases; nucleotides not matched to a gene: 9. The DNA for the CDR3 is TGTGCCACCAGTGATCCGCTAGCGGGGTCTGGGGAGACCCAGTACTTC. Its protein is CATSDPLAGSGETQYF.

The gene calls are TRBV24-1 and TRBJ2-3, with a possible D match to TRBD1 (6 bases). The CDR3 length is 17 residues. Trimming left V 5 bases short and J 2 bases short, with 19 bases between. Germline V CDR1 and CDR2: KGHDR, SFDVKD. CDR3 coding DNA: TGTGCCACCAGTGGCTCAAAGACAGGCCTTAACACAGATACGCAGTATTTT. It encodes CATSGSKTGLNTDTQYF.

The chain has TRBV6-5 and TRBJ2-5; D gene ambiguous. This CDR3 comprises 15 residues. V lost 4 bases and J 5 bases, leaving 17 bases between the germline ends. From germline, CDR1 is MNHEY and CDR2 SVGAGI. DNA for the CDR3: TGTGCCAGCAGTTCCGGACCATTGCACTGGGAGACCCAGTACTTC. Translation: CASSSGPLHWETQYF.

J is TRBJ2-7 and V is TRBV7-9; D not certain. The V gene's germline CDR1 is SEHNR and CDR2 FQNEAQ (reference sequence). The CDR3 has 13 residues. Trimming stripped 5 bases from V and 7 bases from J, with 15 bases between. CDR3 sequence: CASSDGVSGEQYF. DNA for the CDR3: TGTGCCAGCAGCGACGGAGTTTCCGGTGAGCAGTACTTC.

V and J are TRBV27 and TRBJ1-2; 7 bases are shared with TRBD1. Germline-derived CDR1 and CDR2 are MNHEY and SMNVEV (reference sequence). This CDR3 contains 17 residues. V lost 3 bases, J lost 7 bases, and 17 bases stayed unmatched. CDR3 nucleotide sequence: TGTGCCAGCAGTTTTCACCCCGGAGGGGGCGATGTTGCTGGCTACACCTTC. This codes for CASSFHPGGGDVAGYTF.

The rearrangement joins TRBV20-1 to TRBJ2-7, with D maybe TRBD2 (6 bases). V lost 3 bases and J 3 bases, leaving 18 bases between the germline ends. This CDR3 spans 15 amino acids. CDR1 and CDR2 from the germline V gene are DFQATT and SNEGSKA (reference sequence). This CDR3 reads CSASKPTSRGYEQYF. CDR3 bases: TGCAGTGCTAGCAAGCCGACTAGTCGGGGCTACGAGCAGTACTTC.

V is TRBV5-1 and J is TRBJ2-2; 8 positions agree with TRBD1. Germline CDR1 reads SGHRS; CDR2 reads YFSETQ. Trimming took 4 bases from V and 1 from J; bases not matched to a gene: 3. The CDR3 runs to 15 residues. The CDR3: CASSPGQVNTGELFF. Here the CDR3 DNA reads TGCGCCAGCAGCCCGGGACAGGTGAACACCGGGGAGCTGTTTTTT.

This rearrangement joins TRBV7-9 to TRBJ2-7; 7 positions match TRBD2. Trimming took 1 base from V and 3 from J; bases not matched to a gene: 6. The CDR3 contains 15 residues. Germline values: CDR1 SEHNR, CDR2 FQNEAQ (reference sequence). CDR3 DNA: TGTGCCAGCAGCTTAGGCCCCCGGGGGGACTACGAGCAGTACTTC. This sequence encodes CASSLGPRGDYEQYF.

This sequence joins TRBV19 and TRBJ2-7; D is ambiguous. The CDR3 covers 16 residues. Germline V gene sequence: CDR1 LNHDA, CDR2 SQIVND (reference sequence). Deletions cut 3 bases from V and 2 bases from J, with 17 bases between. For the CDR3, the DNA is TGTGCCAGTAGTATCGGGTCCGCCTCGTTCCCCTACGAGCAGTACTTC. Translation gives CASSIGSASFPYEQYF.

Only one count was recorded for this clonotype. The CDR3 spells CASSPPGEDTQYF. DNA for the CDR3: TGTGCCAGCAGCCCCCCGGGGGAAGATACGCAGTATTTT. The genes are TRBV9 and TRBJ2-3, with a possible D match to TRBD2 (6 bases). Per germline, CDR1 SGDLS and CDR2 YYNGEE. There are 13 residues in the CDR3. Deletions cut 4 bases from V and 5 bases from J, with 11 bases between.

This chain uses TRBV4-3 with TRBJ2-1; the match to TRBD2 covers 11 bases. Germline values: CDR1 LGHNA, CDR2 YSLEER. The CDR3 loop spans 18 amino acids. J lost 9 bases, V lost 0 bases, and 13 bases had no gene match. This CDR3 is CASSQDQGSGRAMGEQFF. Here the CDR3 DNA reads TGCGCCAGCAGCCAAGATCAAGGTAGCGGGAGGGCCATGGGTGAGCAGTTCTTC.

The J gene is TRBJ1-5, the V gene TRBV6-1, with 7 nucleotides matching TRBD1. CDR1 MNHNS and CDR2 SASEGT come from the germline V gene. CDR3 length: 18 amino acids. J lost 2 bases, V lost 3 bases, and 13 bases had no gene match. CDR3 in amino acids: CASSEFTAWTGGNQPQHF. In DNA, the CDR3 is TGTGCCAGCAGTGAGTTCACCGCTTGGACAGGCGGCAATCAGCCCCAGCATTTT.

This clonotype showed up just a few times. The V and J genes are TRBV27 and TRBJ1-1; D is unclear. The CDR3 covers 14 residues. Germline assignment: CDR1 MNHEY and CDR2 SMNVEV (reference sequence). Between the trimmed V and J ends, which lost 2 bases and 0 bases, there was a span of 7 bases. CDR3 nucleotides: TGTGCCAGCAGTTTAATGGGTCTGAACACTGAAGCTTTCTTT. It specifies CASSLMGLNTEAFF.

This clonotype has a single count. This chain uses TRBV4-1 with TRBJ2-7; no clear D. Trimming stripped 2 bases from V and 1 base from J, with 9 bases between. The length of the CDR3 is 14 residues. Germline-derived CDR1 and CDR2 are MGHRA and YSYEKL. The DNA of the CDR3 is TGCGCCAGCAGCCAAATCGGATCTTCCTACGAGCAGTACTTC. This encodes CASSQIGSSYEQYF.

The chain is built from TRBV19 and TRBJ2-1; 11 bases fit TRBD2. Germline CDR1 and CDR2: LNHDA and SQIVND (reference sequence). Unmatched junction bases numbered 8, after V lost 5 bases and J lost 5 bases. The CDR3 is 16 amino acids. CDR3: CASSVLLAGVDNEQFF. The CDR3 DNA sequence: TGTGCCAGTAGTGTTCTACTAGCGGGAGTGGACAATGAGCAGTTCTTC.

This chain joins TRBV6-1 and TRBJ1-1; D ambiguous. CDR1 and CDR2 from the germline V gene are MNHNS and SASEGT. The CDR3 is 15 residues long. Trimming shortened V by 3 bases and J by 6 bases, and 17 bases separated the two germline ends. The CDR3 nucleotides read TGTGCCAGCAGTGACTCACGGTGGTCCGATGCTGAAGCTTTCTTT. Protein product: CASSDSRWSDAEAFF.

The chain joins TRBV12-3 or TRBV12-4 to TRBJ1-1; TRBD1 matches 7 bases. The CDR3 is 13 residues long. V shed 5 bases and J 10 bases; nucleotides not matched to a gene: 10. The CDR3 coding sequence is TGTGCCAGCAGTCCCAGGGGGGGGGTGTCAGCTTTCTTT. Translation gives CASSPRGGVSAFF.

This clonotype was counted a few times. The chain uses TRBV7-9 and TRBJ2-2; D gene uncertain. CDR1 SEHNR and CDR2 FQNEAQ come from the germline V gene (reference sequence). Trimming cost V 4 bases and J 5 bases, with 8 bases left between them. CDR3 length equals 13 residues. The CDR3 region has the DNA TGTGCCAGCAGCTCCATAAATACCGGGGAGCTGTTTTTT. It yields the protein CASSSINTGELFF. The full variable domain, its missing parts supplied by reference TRBV7-9 and TRBJ2-2, is DTGVSQNPRHKITKRGQNVTFRCDPISEHNRLYWYRQTLGQGPEFLTYFQNEAQLEKSRLLSDRFSAERPKGSFSTLEIQRTEQGDSAMYLCASSSINTGELFFGEGSRLTVL.